This entry lists 5 T cell receptor beta chains sequenced from one sample in a study of identical twins. In TCRdb, the 5' RACE reads were re-called with MiXCR into one record per CDR3 protein. The sample has under 450,000 distinct CDR3 sequences; roughly 20% are singletons. Source material: naive T cells sorted from blood. The source of these receptors is a man aged 50-59 years in good health.

This chain joins TRBV7-3 and TRBJ2-2; 7 bases agree with TRBD2. With V trimmed by 5 bases and J by 0 bases, 3 bases remained unmatched. The germline V gene encodes CDR1 SGHTA and CDR2 FQGTGA. The CDR3 is 15 residues long. CDR3 nucleotide sequence: TGTGCCAGCAGCAGCGGGGATACGAACACCGGGGAGCTGTTTTTT. Translated, it gives CASSSGDTNTGELFF.

This chain joins TRBV28 and TRBJ1-1; 7 bases line up with TRBD1. The CDR3 length is 12 residues. Looked up from germline, CDR1 is MDHEN and CDR2 is SYDVKM. The CDR3 spells CATTGVDAEAFF. For the CDR3, the DNA is TGTGCAACAACAGGGGTAGACGCTGAAGCTTTCTTT.

The chain carries TRBV12-3 or TRBV12-4 and TRBJ1-1; D not resolved. The CDR3 sequence is 14 residues long. The ends were cut back, 5 bases at V and 3 bases at J, with 13 bases in the middle. For the CDR3, the DNA is TGTGCCAGCAGTCGTTTACCGGATTACACTGAAGCTTTCTTT. Translation: CASSRLPDYTEAFF.

This clonotype was detected many times. V and J are TRBV15 and TRBJ2-1; no definite D call. There are 13 residues in the CDR3. Germline V gene sequence: CDR1 LNHNV, CDR2 YYDKDF (reference sequence). V gave up 3 bases and J gave up 4 bases, with 7 bases separating them. This CDR3 reads CATSRAMYNEQFF. In DNA form, the CDR3 reads TGTGCCACCAGCAGGGCTATGTACAATGAGCAGTTCTTC.

This clonotype was counted ten times or more. The chain combines TRBV15 with TRBJ2-5, with D tentatively TRBD1 or TRBD2 (5 bases each). Trimming removed 1 base at V and 4 bases at J, with 13 bases between. CDR1 is LNHNV and CDR2 is YYDKDF in the germline V gene (reference sequence). The CDR3 has 15 residues. The CDR3, as DNA: TGTGCCACCAGCAGAGGAGGGGTGGGGCGAGAGACCCAGTACTTC. Translation: CATSRGGVGRETQYF.